One and the same sample provided the 10 T cell receptor beta chains below, sequenced in a study of CD8 T cells in ankylosing spondylitis. TCRdb re-derived calls from the 5' RACE reads in MiXCR, one entry per CDR3 protein. Of around 300,000 distinct CDR3 sequences listed, approximately 10% are singletons. Input material: blood, either unsorted or a sorted T cell fraction (not recorded which). These receptor sequences come from a female donor with ankylosing spondylitis or in good health (not recorded which).

This clonotype was seen many times. V usage is TRBV6-5 and J usage is TRBJ1-4, with D possibly being TRBD1 (6 bases). The CDR3 length is 16 residues. Germline V gene sequence: CDR1 MNHEY, CDR2 SVGAGI. V lost 10 bases and J lost 0, with 18 bases in between. CDR3 residues: CATRQAGTTTNEKLFF. The CDR3 nucleotides are TGTGCCACCCGTCAGGCCGGGACAACAACTAATGAAAAACTGTTTTTT.

J is TRBJ2-2 and V is TRBV28, with TRBD1 identical over 12 bases. J lost 7 bases, V lost 1 base, and 4 bases had no gene match. Germline assignment: CDR1 MDHEN and CDR2 SYDVKM. This CDR3 region has 16 residues. The CDR3: CASSLYGTGGHGELFF. For the CDR3, the DNA is TGTGCCAGCAGTTTATACGGGACAGGGGGCCACGGGGAGCTGTTTTTT.

V is TRBV20-1 and J is TRBJ2-7; TRBD2 aligns across 10 bases. The CDR3 has 16 amino acids. Germline V gene lookup returns CDR1 DFQATT and CDR2 SNEGSKA (reference sequence). J was trimmed by 3 bases and V by 0 bases; bases with no gene match: 8. CDR3 protein: CSARDQQRGGFYEQYF. CDR3 coding DNA: TGCAGTGCTAGAGATCAGCAGCGGGGGGGGTTCTACGAGCAGTACTTC.

The table lists this clonotype with many counts. This chain connects TRBV15 to TRBJ2-1; 8 nucleotides line up with TRBD2. Germline values: CDR1 LNHNV, CDR2 YYDKDF (reference sequence). V shed 1 base and J 1 base; nucleotides not matched to a gene: 3. The CDR3 is 16 amino acids. CDR3 protein: CATSRAGTRSYNEQFF. CDR3 nucleotides: TGTGCCACCAGCAGAGCCGGGACTAGGTCCTACAATGAGCAGTTCTTC.

Here the CDR3 DNA reads TGTGCCAGCAGTGCTATCTCCGGCGGTGAGCAGTTCTTC. Its protein is CASSAISGGEQFF. The chain recombines TRBV27 with TRBJ2-1; no clear D gene. CDR3 size: 13 residues. Per the germline V gene, CDR1 is MNHEY and CDR2 is SMNVEV (reference sequence). V lost 5 bases and J lost 9, with 14 bases in between.

This clonotype was seen only a few times. This sequence joins TRBV20-1 and TRBJ2-1; the match to TRBD2 covers 10 bases. The length of the CDR3 is 14 residues. Looked up from germline, CDR1 is DFQATT and CDR2 is SNEGSKA (reference sequence). Trimming removed 6 bases from V and 4 bases from J; junction bases left unmatched: 6. As DNA, the CDR3 is TGCAGTGCGCCGAGCGGGGGGGCTTACAATGAGCAGTTCTTC. Translation: CSAPSGGAYNEQFF.

This clonotype came up many times. The chain couples TRBV5-1 to TRBJ2-1, with D perhaps matching TRBD2 (5 bases). CDR3 size: 13 residues. Germline loops: CDR1 SGHRS, CDR2 YFSETQ. Trimming took off 2 bases at V and 8 bases at J, with 11 bases between the two ends. The CDR3 spells CASSFPAGDEQFF. The CDR3 DNA follows: TGCGCCAGCAGCTTTCCTGCCGGGGATGAGCAGTTCTTC. Using reference TRBV5-1 and TRBJ2-1 for the parts outside the CDR3, the full variable domain is KAGVTQTPRYLIKTRGQQVTLSCSPISGHRSVSWYQQTPGQGLQFLFEYFSETQRNKGNFPGRFSGRQFSNSRSEMNVSTLELGDSALYLCASSFPAGDEQFFGPGTRLTVL.

In this sample, this clonotype turned up a few times. The chain has TRBV4-1 and TRBJ2-1; D might be TRBD2 (6 bases). The V end was cut by 2 bases, the J end by 5 bases, with 16 bases between. This CDR3 spans 16 amino acids. Germline CDR1 MGHRA, CDR2 YSYEKL. The CDR3 bases are TGCGCCAGCAGCCAAAAAAGGGACTTAATCCACAATGAGCAGTTCTTC. Its protein is CASSQKRDLIHNEQFF.

About this clonotype itself: A much bigger clone sits one base away, suggesting this may be a read error. V and J are TRBV28 and TRBJ2-7; 8 bases agree with TRBD1. The V and J ends lost 8 bases and 4 bases, in that order; junction bases with no gene match: 13. The germline gives CDR1 MDHEN, CDR2 SYDVKM. The CDR3 is 15 residues long. The CDR3 here is CASSQLTGAYYEQYF. The CDR3 DNA reads TGTGCCAGCTCTCAATTGACAGGGGCTTATTACGAGCAGTACTTC.

This clonotype was recorded at least ten times. V gene TRBV4-2 combines with J gene TRBJ1-3, with D possibly TRBD1 on 5 matching bases. The CDR3 has 15 residues. Germline CDR1 is LGHNA and CDR2 is YNFKEQ. The germline V and J ends were trimmed by 5 bases and 8 bases, with 19 bases remaining between them. This CDR3 is CASSTGTVDGDTIYF. In DNA, the CDR3 is TGTGCCAGCAGCACTGGGACTGTCGACGGGGACACCATATATTTT.